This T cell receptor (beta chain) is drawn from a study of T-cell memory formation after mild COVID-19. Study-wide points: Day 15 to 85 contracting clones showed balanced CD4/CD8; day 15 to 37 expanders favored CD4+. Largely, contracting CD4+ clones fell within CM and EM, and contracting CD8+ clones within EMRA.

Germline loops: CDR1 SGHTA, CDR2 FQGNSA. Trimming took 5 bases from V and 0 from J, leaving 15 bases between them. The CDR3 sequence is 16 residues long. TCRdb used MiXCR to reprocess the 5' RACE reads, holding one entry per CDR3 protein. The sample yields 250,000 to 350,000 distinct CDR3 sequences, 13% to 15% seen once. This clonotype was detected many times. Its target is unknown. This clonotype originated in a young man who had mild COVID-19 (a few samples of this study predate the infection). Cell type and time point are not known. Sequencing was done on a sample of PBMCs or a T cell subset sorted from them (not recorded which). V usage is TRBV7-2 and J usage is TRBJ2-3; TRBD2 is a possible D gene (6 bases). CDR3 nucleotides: TGTGCCAGCAGCCACATCGGGGGATACAGCACAGATACGCAGTATTTT. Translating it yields CASSHIGGYSTDTQYF.